This paragraph reports one T cell receptor (beta chain). Its antigen remains unknown. V was cut by 4 bases and J by 4 bases, with 8 bases left in between. The CDR3 sequence is 12 residues long. Germline CDR1 is MGHRA and CDR2 is YSYEKL. The data stem from a study of cytomegalovirus exposure and HLA in healthy donors. Overall study findings and caveats: Donor immune exposure was known only as CMV serostatus. Most CMV-associated TCR beta chains were later found to appear HLA-restricted. The classifier reportedly diagnosed cytomegalovirus status with high sensitivity and specificity. Earlier findings revealed that most TCR beta V segments proved productive either about 87% or about 30% of the time.

Use of 60 Vbeta and 13 Jbeta primers characterized the PCR. Some clones are missing from TCRdb's copy, which holds only in-frame ones; the method was immunoSEQ multiplex PCR. Of about 150,000 clones detected, about 70% appear once; the ten largest clones hold around 1.9%. The specimen was PBMCs. The source is a woman aged 40 to 50 in good health and CMV-seronegative. The chain has TRBV4-1 and TRBJ2-7; TRBD1 is a possible D gene (6 bases). The CDR3 is CASSPQGYEQYF. The CDR3 DNA is TGCGCCAGCAGCCCACAGGGATACGAGCAGTACTTC.